A selection of T cell receptor beta chains follows, all from one sample in a study of identical twins. TCRdb reprocessed the 5' RACE reads with MiXCR, giving one entry per CDR3 protein. Here the sample spans approximately 210,000 distinct CDR3 sequences, roughly 10% being singletons. The specimen sequenced was memory (CD45RO+) T cells sorted from blood. The receptors originated from a woman between 18 and 29 years old in good health. CDR3s leave out the opening cysteine and the closing phenylalanine or tryptophan. D genes are given only for firm matches.

V	length	J	D	CDR3
TRBV11-2	12	TRBJ2-2	-	ASIRDGNTGELF
TRBV7-7	11	TRBJ2-2	-	ASSLGRGGELF
TRBV4-3	14	TRBJ2-6	-	ASSQGADSGANVLT
TRBV9	11	TRBJ2-1	-	ASSDTGRDEQF
TRBV9	15	TRBJ2-3	TRBD2	ASSVHQTSRGQDTQY
TRBV10-3	12	TRBJ2-5	TRBD2	AIKATSGVETQY
TRBV27	12	TRBJ2-1	-	ASSTSGTNNEQF
TRBV6-4	14	TRBJ2-1	TRBD2	ASSVTSGVSYNEQF
TRBV5-8	11	TRBJ2-1	-	ASSLGPLCEQF
TRBV6-5	13	TRBJ2-3	-	ASSYSSSGTDTQY
TRBV5-1	12	TRBJ2-7	-	ASSTRSDSYEQY
TRBV3-1	12	TRBJ1-6	TRBD1	ASSDGTGNSPLH
TRBV7-2	12	TRBJ2-5	-	ASSLEALRETQY
TRBV7-2	12	TRBJ2-7	-	ASSLKAGAYEQY
TRBV6-2/TRBV6-3	13	TRBJ2-7	-	ASSYPRTATYEQY
TRBV11-2	12	TRBJ1-2	-	ASSSSLIARGYT
TRBV12-3/TRBV12-4	11	TRBJ2-2	-	ASSLGGTGELF
TRBV10-3	12	TRBJ2-6	-	AISGVSGANVLT
TRBV11-2	13	TRBJ2-7	TRBD2	ASSLVLAGVKEQY
TRBV20-1	14	TRBJ2-1	TRBD2	SARTSGGTGYNEQF
TRBV20-1	12	TRBJ2-4	TRBD1	SAYDRVAKNIQY
TRBV20-1	13	TRBJ2-7	TRBD1	SARGGDRASYEQY
TRBV20-1	12	TRBJ1-5	TRBD1	SALGQGGDQPQH
TRBV29-1	9	TRBJ2-1	-	SVLWRDEQF
TRBV7-2	11	TRBJ1-1	-	ASSSGGGVKSF
TRBV5-1	11	TRBJ2-5	-	ASSLEQVGTQY
TRBV30	6	TRBJ2-1	-	ALNEQF
TRBV5-1	11	TRBJ2-7	-	ASSLEFSYEQY
TRBV20-1	15	TRBJ2-5	-	SARDLFFGESQETQY